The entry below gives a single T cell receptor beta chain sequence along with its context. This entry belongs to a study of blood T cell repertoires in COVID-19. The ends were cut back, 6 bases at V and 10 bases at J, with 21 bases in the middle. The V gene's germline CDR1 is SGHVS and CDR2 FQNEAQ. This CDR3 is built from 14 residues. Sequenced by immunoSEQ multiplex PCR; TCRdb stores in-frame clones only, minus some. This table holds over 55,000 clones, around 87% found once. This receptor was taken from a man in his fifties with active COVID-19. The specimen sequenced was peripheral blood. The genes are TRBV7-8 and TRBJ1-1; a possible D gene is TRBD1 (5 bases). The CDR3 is CASRPTGTPMGAFF. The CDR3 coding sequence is TGTGCCAGCAGACCGACCGGGACTCCCATGGGAGCTTTCTTT.